This T cell receptor (beta chain) was sequenced in a study of graft-versus-host responses after intestinal transplantation. Germline V gene lookup returns CDR1 ENHRY and CDR2 SYGVKD. V lost 0 bases and J lost 6; bases outside the gene matches: 8. The CDR3 sequence is 16 residues long. Study-level results: Early declines in HvG clones that occurred post-transplant were associated with peak circulating GvH clone levels.

TCRdb keeps only in-frame clones here, not all; method: immunoSEQ multiplex PCR. Of around 13,000 clones listed, 38% were seen once; the top ten hold roughly 1.1%. The receptor comes from a human patient who received an intestinal transplant. V gene TRBV10-3 combines with J gene TRBJ2-7; 10 positions match TRBD1. Here the sequenced sample was alloreactive CD4+ T cells from a mixed lymphocyte reaction culture, taken before intestinal transplant. Subset specified: CFSE-low proliferating T cells sorted from approximately 6-day pre-transplant mixed lymphocyte reaction (GvH or HvG direction). The CDR3 loop is CAISESRTGGSLEQYF. The CDR3 bases are TGTGCCATCAGTGAGTCACGGACAGGGGGAAGTCTCGAGCAGTACTTC.